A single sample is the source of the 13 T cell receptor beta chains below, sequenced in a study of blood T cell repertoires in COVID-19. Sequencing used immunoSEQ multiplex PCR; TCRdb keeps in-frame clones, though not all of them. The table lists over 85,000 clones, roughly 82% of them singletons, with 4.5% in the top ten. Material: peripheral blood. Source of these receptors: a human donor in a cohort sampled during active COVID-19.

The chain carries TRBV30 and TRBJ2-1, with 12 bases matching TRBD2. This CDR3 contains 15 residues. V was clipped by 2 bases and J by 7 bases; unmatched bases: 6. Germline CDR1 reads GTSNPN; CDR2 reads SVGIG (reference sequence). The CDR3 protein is CAWSSSGGAQNEQFF. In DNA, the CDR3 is TGTGCCTGGAGTTCTAGCGGGGGGGCTCAAAATGAGCAGTTCTTC.

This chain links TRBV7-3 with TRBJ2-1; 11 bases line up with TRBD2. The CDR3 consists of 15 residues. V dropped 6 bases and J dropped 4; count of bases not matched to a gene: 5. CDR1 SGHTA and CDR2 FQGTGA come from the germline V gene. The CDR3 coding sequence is TGTGCCAGCAGGCTAGCGGGGGGCAATTACAATGAGCAGTTCTTC. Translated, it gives CASRLAGGNYNEQFF.

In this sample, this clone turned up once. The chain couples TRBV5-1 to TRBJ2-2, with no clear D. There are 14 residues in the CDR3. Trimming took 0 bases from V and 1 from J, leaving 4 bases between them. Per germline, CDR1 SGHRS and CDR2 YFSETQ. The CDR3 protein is CASSLVMNTGELFF. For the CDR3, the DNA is TGCGCCAGCAGCTTGGTTATGAACACCGGGGAGCTGTTTTTT.

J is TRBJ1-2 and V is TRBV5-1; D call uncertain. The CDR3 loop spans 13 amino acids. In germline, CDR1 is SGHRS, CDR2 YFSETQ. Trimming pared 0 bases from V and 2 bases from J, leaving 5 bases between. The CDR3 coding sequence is TGCGCCAGCAGCTTGGACACAAACTATGGCTACACCTTC. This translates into CASSLDTNYGYTF.

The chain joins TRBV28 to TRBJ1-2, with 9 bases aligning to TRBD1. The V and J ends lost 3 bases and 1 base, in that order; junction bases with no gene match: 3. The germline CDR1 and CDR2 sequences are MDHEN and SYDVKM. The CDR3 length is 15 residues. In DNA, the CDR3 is TGTGCCAGCAGTTTTCCGGGACAGGGTAACTATGGCTACACCTTC. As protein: CASSFPGQGNYGYTF.

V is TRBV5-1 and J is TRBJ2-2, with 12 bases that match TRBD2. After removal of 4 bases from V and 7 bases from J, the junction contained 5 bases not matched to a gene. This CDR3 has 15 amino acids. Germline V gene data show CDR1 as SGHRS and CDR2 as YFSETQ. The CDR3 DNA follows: TGCGCCAGCAGCGCACTAGCGGGGGGCCTCGGGGAGCTGTTTTTT. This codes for CASSALAGGLGELFF.

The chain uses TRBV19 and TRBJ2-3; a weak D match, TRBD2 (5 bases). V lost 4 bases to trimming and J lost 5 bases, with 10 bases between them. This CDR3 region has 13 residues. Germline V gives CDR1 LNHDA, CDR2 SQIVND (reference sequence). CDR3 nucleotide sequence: TGTGCCAGTAGTAACCAAGAGGGAGATACGCAGTATTTT. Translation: CASSNQEGDTQYF.

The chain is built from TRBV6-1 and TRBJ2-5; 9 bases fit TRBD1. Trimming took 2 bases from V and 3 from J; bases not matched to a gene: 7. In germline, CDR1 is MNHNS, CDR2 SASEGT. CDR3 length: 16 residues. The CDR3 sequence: CASSEWYGQGKETQYF. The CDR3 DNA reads TGTGCCAGCAGTGAATGGTACGGACAGGGGAAAGAGACCCAGTACTTC.

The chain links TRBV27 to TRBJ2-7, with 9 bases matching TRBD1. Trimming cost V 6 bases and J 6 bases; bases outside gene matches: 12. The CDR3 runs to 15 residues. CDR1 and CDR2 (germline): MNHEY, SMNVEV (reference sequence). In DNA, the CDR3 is TGTGCCAGCAGCCCCGCTGGGACAGGGAGGCGCGAGCAGTACTTC. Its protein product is CASSPAGTGRREQYF.

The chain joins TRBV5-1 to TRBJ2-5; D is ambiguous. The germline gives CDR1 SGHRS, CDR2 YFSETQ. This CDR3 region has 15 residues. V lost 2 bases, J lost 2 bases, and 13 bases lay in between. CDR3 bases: TGCGCCAGCAGCTTAAACCCCGGCGGTCAAGAGACCCAGTACTTC. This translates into CASSLNPGGQETQYF.

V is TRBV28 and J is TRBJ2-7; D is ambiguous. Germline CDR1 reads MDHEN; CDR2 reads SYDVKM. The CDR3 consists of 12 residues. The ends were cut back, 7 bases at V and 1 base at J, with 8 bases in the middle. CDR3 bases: TGTGCCAGCAATCAGGCATCCTACGAGCAGTACTTC. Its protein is CASNQASYEQYF.

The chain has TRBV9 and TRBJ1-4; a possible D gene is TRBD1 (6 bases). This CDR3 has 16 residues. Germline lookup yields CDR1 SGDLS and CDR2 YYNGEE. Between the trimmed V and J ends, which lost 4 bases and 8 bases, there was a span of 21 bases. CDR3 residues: CASSPPRGGVGEKLFF. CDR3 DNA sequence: TGTGCCAGCAGCCCACCAAGGGGGGGGGTTGGGGAAAAACTGTTTTTT.

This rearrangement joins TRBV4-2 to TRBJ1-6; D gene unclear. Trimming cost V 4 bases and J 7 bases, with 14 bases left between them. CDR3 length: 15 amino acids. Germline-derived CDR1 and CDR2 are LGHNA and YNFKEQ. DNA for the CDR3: TGTGCCAGCAGCCTCGACCTTCCGGGAAATTCACCCCTCCACTTT. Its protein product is CASSLDLPGNSPLHF.